Below, 9 T cell receptor beta chains from the same sample are listed, as sequenced in a study of T-cell memory formation after mild COVID-19. Via MiXCR, TCRdb re-called the 5' RACE reads, giving one row per CDR3 protein. This sample has about half a million distinct CDR3 sequences; 18% occur once, and the top ten carry over 9%. Material for sequencing was PBMCs or a T cell subset sorted from them (not recorded which). These receptors all come from an adult woman who had mild COVID-19 (a few samples of this study predate the infection). Cell type and time point are not known.

The chain joins TRBV19 to TRBJ1-1, with 7 bases matching TRBD1. The germline V gene has CDR1 LNHDA and CDR2 SQIVND (reference sequence). The CDR3 has 16 amino acids. Trimming removed 7 bases from V and 0 bases from J; junction bases left unmatched: 11. The CDR3 DNA sequence: TGTGCCAGTATTAAAAGTATGACAGGGTTGAACACTGAAGCTTTCTTT. This encodes CASIKSMTGLNTEAFF. Looking up the rest from reference TRBV19 and TRBJ1-1 gives the full variable domain: DGGITQSPKYLFRKEGQNVTLSCEQNLNHDAMYWYRQDPGQGLRLIYYSQIVNDFQKGDIAEGYSVSREKKESFPLTVTSAQKNPTAFYLCASIKSMTGLNTEAFFGQGTRLTVV.

V usage is TRBV28 and J usage is TRBJ1-2; D is possibly TRBD1 (5 bases). The CDR3 length is 16 residues. Germline CDR1 reads MDHEN; CDR2 reads SYDVKM. The ends were cut back, 9 bases at V and 4 bases at J, with 24 bases in the middle. The CDR3 reads CASLLIGDPKGYGYTF. The CDR3 region has the DNA TGTGCCAGTCTCTTAATCGGGGACCCCAAAGGCTATGGCTACACCTTC.

The chain uses TRBV24-1 and TRBJ2-1; either TRBD1 or TRBD2 may fit D (5 bases each). The CDR3 totals 12 residues. The germline gives CDR1 KGHDR, CDR2 SFDVKD. Between the trimmed V and J ends, which lost 5 bases and 9 bases, there was a span of 10 bases. CDR3 DNA sequence: TGTGCCACCAGTGTGGGGGTAGGTGAGCAGTTCTTC. This sequence encodes CATSVGVGEQFF.

This clonotype has more than one count but fewer than ten. The V gene is TRBV2, the J gene TRBJ1-5; D not certain. This CDR3 spans 14 amino acids. V lost 10 bases and J 0 bases, leaving 13 bases between the germline ends. Germline CDR1 and CDR2: SNHLY and FYNNEI. The chain's CDR3 is CATSEQYSNQPQHF. The CDR3 nucleotides are TGTGCCACTTCGGAGCAGTATAGCAATCAGCCCCAGCATTTT.

The chain has TRBV20-1 and TRBJ2-3, with 7 bases lining up with TRBD2. This CDR3 is 16 amino acids long. Germline CDR1 and CDR2: DFQATT and SNEGSKA (reference sequence). Losses at the gene ends were 2 bases for V and 2 bases for J; bases not matched to a gene: 10. The CDR3 loop reads CSARRGPSGSTDTQYF. The CDR3 nucleotides read TGCAGTGCTAGACGTGGGCCTAGCGGTTCCACAGATACGCAGTATTTT.

The genes are TRBV4-2 and TRBJ2-3, with D perhaps matching TRBD2 (5 bases). The V end lost 4 bases, the J end lost 4 bases, and 15 bases lay between the germline ends. There are 15 residues in the CDR3. Germline CDR1 LGHNA, CDR2 YNFKEQ. This chain's CDR3 is CASSPLQRLSDTQYF. The CDR3 region has the DNA TGTGCCAGCAGCCCCCTTCAGCGGTTGTCAGATACGCAGTATTTT.

The table lists this clonotype with a few counts. The V gene is TRBV19, the J gene TRBJ2-5; weak D call: TRBD1 (7 bases). Germline lookup yields CDR1 LNHDA and CDR2 SQIVND (reference sequence). Trimming removed 9 bases at V and 4 bases at J, with 21 bases between. This CDR3 comprises 15 residues. The CDR3: CASQSTGTARETQYF. The CDR3 DNA sequence: TGTGCCAGCCAATCGACAGGGACTGCTCGAGAGACCCAGTACTTC.

The genes are TRBV20-1 and TRBJ2-1; 8 nucleotides agree with TRBD2. The CDR3 sequence is 16 residues long. The J segment lost 3 bases and the V segment lost 0 bases, leaving 7 bases of the junction unmatched. Germline V CDR1 and CDR2: DFQATT, SNEGSKA (reference sequence). In nucleotides, the CDR3 is TGCAGTGCTAGAGACTGGGATAGCGGGGACTACAATGAGCAGTTCTTC. Protein: CSARDWDSGDYNEQFF.

There are a few counts of this clonotype. The V gene is TRBV12-3 or TRBV12-4, the J gene TRBJ1-1; D is possibly TRBD1 (6 bases). Deletions cut 3 bases from V and 0 bases from J, with 17 bases between. There are 17 residues in the CDR3. The CDR3 here is CASSFMGGIILNTEAFF. The CDR3, as DNA: TGTGCCAGCAGTTTCATGGGGGGCATAATCCTGAACACTGAAGCTTTCTTT.